This T cell receptor beta chain is drawn from a study of radiation and T cells in renal cell carcinoma. Overall study results and limits: In blood, top tumor clones expanded by 2 weeks, shrinking by 4.

Time point specified: blood 4 weeks post-SBRT, at nephrectomy. The treatment denotes: 15 Gy SBRT to primary tumor, nephrectomy 4 weeks later. Nephrectomy followed 15 Gy stereotactic body radiation by 4 weeks. Clear cell pathology was present in this patient's renal cell carcinoma. This CDR3 contains 14 residues. The V and J ends lost 6 bases and 6 bases respectively, with 18 bases between them. Looked up from germline, CDR1 is MDHEN and CDR2 is SYDVKM. A few counts support this clone. Antigen specificity is unknown. Using immunoSEQ multiplex PCR, the repertoire was profiled, and TCRdb retains in-frame clones only, with some absent. The profile shows about 78,000 clones, about 89% of them singletons.

This specimen was blood, taken from a patient whose treatment included radiotherapy and nephrectomy. The chain recombines TRBV28 with TRBJ2-7, with D perhaps TRBD2 (6 bases). The receptor was derived from a woman between 70 and 85 years old with renal cell carcinoma. The CDR3 DNA is TGTGCCAGCAGGCCACTGGGACTTCTAGTCGAGCAGTACTTC. Its protein product is CASRPLGLLVEQYF.